These 15 T cell receptor beta chains originate from one sample sequenced in a study of monozygotic twins with inflammatory bowel disease. TCRdb reprocessed the 5' RACE reads, with one entry per CDR3 protein and no DNA. The sample holds around 410,000 distinct CDR3 sequences. The sequenced material came from blood. The receptors shown here come from a human donor with ulcerative colitis or Crohn's disease, or a healthy co-twin of an affected twin (not recorded which).

The chain combines TRBV30 with TRBJ2-7; TCRdb's D call of TRBD2 is untestable without DNA. The CDR3 is 15 amino acids. Per the germline V gene, CDR1 is GTSNPN and CDR2 is SVGIG (reference sequence). This chain's CDR3 is CAWRWTSGGTYEQYF.

The chain links TRBV5-1 to TRBJ2-1; TCRdb indicates TRBD2, and absent DNA this call remains unverified. This CDR3 contains 12 residues. Germline V gene sequence: CDR1 SGHRS, CDR2 YFSETQ. The CDR3 protein is CASSTQADEQFF.

The chain employs TRBV7-2 and TRBJ2-1; checking the TCRdb D call of TRBD1 is not possible without DNA. Germline CDR1 reads SGHTA; CDR2 reads FQGNSA. This CDR3 spans 16 amino acids. CDR3 region: CASSSLGGVVYNEQFF.

The chain joins TRBV6-5 to TRBJ2-7; TCRdb's D gene call, TRBD2, goes unchecked for lack of DNA. This CDR3 comprises 16 residues. Germline CDR1 reads MNHEY; CDR2 reads SVGAGI. Here the CDR3 reads CASSNHGGAVIYEQYF.

The rearrangement joins TRBV28 to TRBJ2-2; the D call from TCRdb, TRBD1, cannot be confirmed without DNA. The CDR3 length is 13 residues. Germline CDR1 is MDHEN and CDR2 is SYDVKM. The CDR3 sequence is CASTLTGPGELFF.

This sequence joins TRBV28 and TRBJ2-3; TCRdb calls TRBD2, which cannot be checked without DNA. This CDR3 spans 17 amino acids. In germline, CDR1 is MDHEN, CDR2 SYDVKM. The CDR3 loop is CASSFNPTSREGDTQYF.

The gene calls are TRBV11-2 and TRBJ2-1; TCRdb gives TRBD2 as the D gene, but with no DNA this cannot be confirmed. Germline lookup yields CDR1 SGHAT and CDR2 FQNNGV. The CDR3 is 16 residues long. CDR3 sequence: CASSFRLAETYNEQFF.

V and J are TRBV7-9 and TRBJ1-1; TCRdb outputs TRBD1, but without DNA this stays unchecked. Germline values: CDR1 SEHNR, CDR2 FQNEAQ (reference sequence). This CDR3 spans 13 amino acids. This CDR3 reads CASSYQGATEAFF.

The rearrangement links TRBV27 to TRBJ1-5; the TRBD1 assignment by TCRdb is unverifiable without DNA. Germline assignment: CDR1 MNHEY and CDR2 SMNVEV (reference sequence). CDR3 length: 15 residues. Here the CDR3 reads CASSFAPGGNQPQHF.

The genes are TRBV4-2 and TRBJ2-5; as DNA is missing, the TRBD1 call by TCRdb cannot be tested. The CDR3 spans 13 residues. Germline V gene data show CDR1 as LGHNA and CDR2 as YNFKEQ. The CDR3 sequence: CASSQDFRGTQYF.

The gene calls are TRBV12-3 or TRBV12-4 and TRBJ2-3; without DNA, the TCRdb call of TRBD1 cannot be checked. The CDR3 contains 14 residues. CDR3: CASSLDRAGDTQYF.

This chain uses TRBV20-1 with TRBJ2-7; TCRdb gives TRBD1 as the D gene, but with no DNA this cannot be confirmed. The CDR3 extends over 14 amino acids. The V gene's germline CDR1 is DFQATT and CDR2 SNEGSKA (reference sequence). The CDR3 sequence: CSARGRGVIYEQYF.

V and J are TRBV20-1 and TRBJ2-5; TCRdb picks TRBD1, but there is no DNA to check that call. The length of the CDR3 is 17 residues. Germline V lookup: CDR1 DFQATT, CDR2 SNEGSKA (reference sequence). CDR3 protein: CSAPPQPRDRGRETQYF.

The chain links TRBV19 to TRBJ1-1; TCRdb's D gene call, TRBD1, goes unchecked for lack of DNA. The CDR3 loop spans 17 amino acids. The V gene's germline CDR1 is LNHDA and CDR2 SQIVND (reference sequence). The CDR3 here is CASSGPGQGLRGAEAFF.

The V call is TRBV15, the J call TRBJ2-7. The CDR3 is 14 residues long. CDR1 LNHNV and CDR2 YYDKDF come from the germline V gene (reference sequence). This CDR3 is CATSRPGGSYEQYF.